These 31 T cell receptor beta chains were all obtained from the same sample, sequenced in a study of cytomegalovirus exposure and HLA in healthy donors. The PCR contained 60 Vbeta and 13 Jbeta primers. The repertoire was sequenced with immunoSEQ multiplex PCR; TCRdb's copy has only in-frame clones and lacks some. The sample carries roughly 200,000 clones, 55% to 75% recorded once. The sample consisted of PBMCs. The origin of the receptors is a man aged 35-49 years in good health and CMV-seropositive.

The chain links TRBV4-1 to TRBJ2-1; 8 positions agree with TRBD2. Germline CDR1 and CDR2: MGHRA and YSYEKL. This CDR3 region has 16 residues. The trim removed 4 bases at V and 2 bases at J, leaving 7 bases unmatched. The DNA of the CDR3 is TGCGCCAGCAGCCCCCCAAGCGGGGGCGCCTACAATGAGCAGTTCTTC. Its protein is CASSPPSGGAYNEQFF.

This rearrangement joins TRBV9 to TRBJ2-1; the match to TRBD2 covers 11 bases. This CDR3 contains 17 residues. Germline V gene lookup returns CDR1 SGDLS and CDR2 YYNGEE. The V segment lost 0 bases and the J segment 10 bases; nucleotides outside the gene matches: 12. CDR3 sequence reads: CASSVAQGTSGPLEQFF. CDR3 sequence (DNA): TGTGCCAGCAGCGTAGCACAAGGGACTAGCGGTCCCTTGGAGCAGTTCTTC.

The chain has TRBV5-6 and TRBJ2-7; the D gene is possibly TRBD2 (6 bases). This CDR3 contains 16 residues. Deletions cut 0 bases from V and 5 bases from J, with 18 bases between. Per the germline V gene, CDR1 is SGHDT and CDR2 is YYEEEE. CDR3 sequence: CASSLEPGTGENEQYF. The DNA for the CDR3 is TGTGCCAGCAGCTTGGAACCCGGGACTGGTGAAAACGAGCAGTACTTC.

The CDR3 region has the DNA TGTGCCAGCAGTTTCAGTGGGGGGGTGCGTCGCGAGCAGTTCTTC. This encodes CASSFSGGVRREQFF. This chain joins TRBV28 and TRBJ2-1; 7 bases fit TRBD2. V trimming: 3 bases; J trimming: 10 bases; junction bases outside the gene matches: 12. CDR3 length: 15 residues. The germline gives CDR1 MDHEN, CDR2 SYDVKM. The variable domain in full, with the rest retrieved from reference TRBV28 and TRBJ2-1, is DVKVTQSSRYLVKRTGEKVFLECVQDMDHENMFWYRQDPGLGLRLIYFSYDVKMKEKGDIPEGYSVSREKKERFSLILESASTNQTSMYLCASSFSGGVRREQFFGPGTRLTVL.

The chain carries TRBV28 and TRBJ2-2; no clear D. The CDR3 sequence is 13 residues long. The germline gives CDR1 MDHEN, CDR2 SYDVKM. Trimming removed 3 bases from V and 5 bases from J, with 7 bases in between. As DNA, the CDR3 is TGTGCCAGCAGTTTTGAGGAAACCGGGGAGCTGTTTTTT. It specifies CASSFEETGELFF.

The chain employs TRBV6-6 and TRBJ2-5, with no clear D. Per germline, CDR1 MNHNY and CDR2 SVGAGI (reference sequence). Trimming removed 9 bases at V and 1 base at J, with 15 bases between. There are 14 residues in the CDR3. The CDR3 spells CASPFRRFQETQYF. CDR3 DNA sequence: TGTGCCAGTCCTTTCCGGCGGTTCCAAGAGACCCAGTACTTC.

Only a few counts were recorded for this clone. The chain joins TRBV19 to TRBJ2-2; 8 nucleotides agree with TRBD1. J was trimmed by 7 bases and V by 5 bases; bases with no gene match: 3. The CDR3 sequence is 13 residues long. Germline lookup yields CDR1 LNHDA and CDR2 SQIVND (reference sequence). The CDR3, as DNA: TGTGCCAGTAGTCACAGGGGGAACGGGGAGCTGTTTTTT. Translating it yields CASSHRGNGELFF. The variable domain in full, completed from reference TRBV19 and TRBJ2-2, reads DGGITQSPKYLFRKEGQNVTLSCEQNLNHDAMYWYRQDPGQGLRLIYYSQIVNDFQKGDIAEGYSVSREKKESFPLTVTSAQKNPTAFYLCASSHRGNGELFFGEGSRLTVL.

The genes are TRBV6-5 and TRBJ1-2, with 8 bases fitting TRBD1. The CDR3 is 13 amino acids. Germline-derived CDR1 and CDR2 are MNHEY and SVGAGI. The V gene end was trimmed by 7 bases and the J gene end by 4 bases; junction bases not matched to a gene: 5. The CDR3 DNA follows: TGTGCCAGCACTACAGACAGGGGCTATGGCTACACCTTC. Amino acids: CASTTDRGYGYTF.

This clone was counted a few times. The chain combines TRBV18 with TRBJ2-3; TRBD2 matches 13 bases. Germline trimming cut 4 bases from V and 2 bases from J; bases unmatched to any gene: 3. CDR3 size: 16 residues. Germline CDR1 reads KGHSH; CDR2 reads LQKENI. The CDR3 DNA reads TGTGCCAGCTCACTCGGGACTAGCGGGACCACAGATACGCAGTATTTT. This encodes CASSLGTSGTTDTQYF.

The chain is built from TRBV28 and TRBJ2-7, with 8 bases lining up with TRBD1. This CDR3 has 15 amino acids. Germline lookup yields CDR1 MDHEN and CDR2 SYDVKM. The V and J ends lost 3 bases and 4 bases, in that order; junction bases with no gene match: 8. CDR3 in DNA: TGTGCCAGCAGTTTCTCAGGGGGCCCCGCGTACGAGCAGTACTTC. Translated, it gives CASSFSGGPAYEQYF.

There are a few counts of this clone. Here the CDR3 DNA reads TGTGCCAGCAGCTTAGGCCCGGGTGGAGTTGACGAGCAGTACTTC. This translates into CASSLGPGGVDEQYF. This chain connects TRBV7-9 to TRBJ2-5; D not resolved. The DNA end lines up better with TRBJ2-7; the J call may be wrong. Germline-derived CDR1 and CDR2 are SEHNR and FQNEAQ (reference sequence). The CDR3 is 15 residues long.

This sequence joins TRBV7-2 and TRBJ2-3; 8 nucleotides align to TRBD2. Looked up from germline, CDR1 is SGHTA and CDR2 is FQGNSA. The junction had 13 bases not matched to a gene; V was cut back by 7 bases and J by 4 bases. The CDR3 sequence is 16 residues long. CDR3 nucleotides: TGTGCCAGCAAACCCCGATGGCGGGGGGAAGCAGATACGCAGTATTTT. Its protein is CASKPRWRGEADTQYF. Complete variable domain (other parts from reference TRBV7-2 and TRBJ2-3): GAGVSQSPSNKVTEKGKDVELRCDPISGHTALYWYRQSLGQGLEFLIYFQGNSAPDKSGLPSDRFSAERTGGSVSTLTIQRTQQEDSAVYLCASKPRWRGEADTQYFGPGTRLTVL.

This chain joins TRBV6-5 and TRBJ1-1; possible D gene TRBD1, 6 bases. Germline V gene data show CDR1 as MNHEY and CDR2 as SVGAGI. V lost 7 bases and J lost 5, with 20 bases in between. This CDR3 contains 15 residues. The CDR3 region has the DNA TGTGCCAGCACCTCTCAGGGGACACGAACAACTGAAGCTTTCTTT. Amino acid sequence: CASTSQGTRTTEAFF.

The CDR3 protein is CASSHTDTQYF. As DNA, the CDR3 is TGTGCCAGCAGTCACACAGATACGCAGTATTTT. The genes are TRBV6-1 and TRBJ2-3; D is undetermined. V lost 5 bases and J 2 bases, leaving 2 bases between the germline ends. The CDR3 spans 11 residues. The V gene's germline CDR1 is MNHNS and CDR2 SASEGT.

This chain links TRBV7-3 with TRBJ1-1, with no clear D. The CDR3 is 13 residues long. Per the germline V gene, CDR1 is SGHTA and CDR2 is FQGTGA. Trimming took off 3 bases at V and 5 bases at J, with 10 bases between the two ends. The CDR3 here is CASSFLERTEAFF. DNA of the CDR3: TGTGCCAGCAGCTTCCTTGAACGGACTGAAGCTTTCTTT. Filled out from reference TRBV7-3 and TRBJ1-1, the complete variable domain reads GAGVSQTPSNKVTEKGKYVELRCDPISGHTALYWYRQSLGQGPEFLIYFQGTGAADDSGLPNDRFFAVRPEGSVSTLKIQRTERGDSAVYLCASSFLERTEAFFGQGTRLTVV.

This chain uses TRBV6-5 with TRBJ1-1, with D hard to call. This CDR3 contains 11 residues. Germline V lookup: CDR1 MNHEY, CDR2 SVGAGI. Trimming pared 7 bases from V and 7 bases from J, leaving 10 bases between. For the CDR3, the DNA is TGTGCCAGCAAATCCGGAGTTGAAGCTTTCTTT. Translation gives CASKSGVEAFF.

The chain is built from TRBV7-6 and TRBJ2-3; 8 bases are shared with TRBD2. The CDR3 totals 15 residues. The trim removed 5 bases at V and 5 bases at J, leaving 9 bases unmatched. Germline-derived CDR1 and CDR2 are SGHVS and FNYEAQ. The chain's CDR3 is CASSPPGGRVDTQYF. The CDR3 nucleotides read TGTGCCAGCAGCCCCCCGGGGGGGCGTGTAGATACGCAGTATTTT.

This clone was counted between two and nine times. The chain couples TRBV19 to TRBJ1-2, with TRBD1 as a possible D gene (6 bases). The germline gives CDR1 LNHDA, CDR2 SQIVND (reference sequence). The V and J ends lost 0 bases and 8 bases respectively, with 13 bases between them. The CDR3 totals 14 residues. DNA for the CDR3: TGTGCCAGTAGTATAGAGAACAGGGTCAAAGGCTACACCTTC. This translates into CASSIENRVKGYTF.

This chain links TRBV15 with TRBJ2-1, with a tentative D call TRBD1 (5 bases). CDR1 and CDR2 (germline): LNHNV, YYDKDF (reference sequence). The CDR3 has 13 amino acids. The germline V and J ends were trimmed by 0 bases and 9 bases, with 9 bases remaining between them. The CDR3 DNA follows: TGTGCCACCAGCAGAGATGGGGCAGGTGAGCAGTTCTTC. It codes for CATSRDGAGEQFF.

CDR3 DNA: TGTGCCAGTTCAAAATGGACAGCCAACACTGAAGCTTTCTTT. This gives the protein CASSKWTANTEAFF. The chain couples TRBV28 to TRBJ1-1; D may be TRBD1 (6 bases). The CDR3 spans 14 residues. Trimming pared 9 bases from V and 2 bases from J, leaving 16 bases between. The germline V gene encodes CDR1 MDHEN and CDR2 SYDVKM.

The CDR3 loop is CASSVRDTEKLFF. DNA for the CDR3: TGTGCCAGCAGCGTAAGGGACACTGAAAAACTGTTTTTT. The chain couples TRBV9 to TRBJ1-4; TRBD1 is a possible D gene (6 bases). The CDR3 has 13 residues. Looked up from germline, CDR1 is SGDLS and CDR2 is YYNGEE. V lost 1 base to trimming and J lost 7 bases, with 8 bases between them.

CDR3 DNA: TGTGCCAGCAGTGAAGGCGGGGGCGCGGGCTATGGCTACACCTTC. It encodes CASSEGGGAGYGYTF. The rearrangement links TRBV6-1 to TRBJ1-2; tentative D call: TRBD1 (6 bases). The CDR3 is 15 amino acids. Germline assignment: CDR1 MNHNS and CDR2 SASEGT. Trimming took off 1 base at V and 4 bases at J, with 13 bases between the two ends.

This clone was seen just once. Because the CDR3 is missing its conserved closing phenylalanine or tryptophan, this is likely a read error. The CDR3 region is CSALQGHEQYL. CDR3 bases: TGCAGTGCTTTGCAGGGGCACGAGCAGTACCTC. This chain joins TRBV20-1 and TRBJ2-7, with D tentatively TRBD1 (6 bases). The germline CDR1 and CDR2 sequences are DFQATT and SNEGSKA (reference sequence). The CDR3 loop spans 11 amino acids. The germline V and J ends were trimmed by 5 bases and 5 bases, with 10 bases remaining between them.

The chain employs TRBV19 and TRBJ1-5; D remains ambiguous. Germline CDR1 and CDR2: LNHDA and SQIVND (reference sequence). Trimming cost V 1 base and J 6 bases, with 7 bases left between them. This CDR3 has 13 residues. DNA of the CDR3: TGTGCCAGTAGTATAGGGGCCCGTCAGCCCCAGCATTTT. Encoded protein: CASSIGARQPQHF.

V usage is TRBV18 and J usage is TRBJ1-1; 7 bases fit TRBD1. The germline gives CDR1 KGHSH, CDR2 LQKENI. The trim removed 3 bases at V and 3 bases at J, leaving 7 bases unmatched. The CDR3 runs to 15 residues. CDR3 nucleotides: TGTGCCAGCTCACCCCGAACAGGGGTAGACACTGAAGCTTTCTTT. Its translation is CASSPRTGVDTEAFF.

This clone was seen only a few times. The chain links TRBV5-1 to TRBJ1-6; possible D gene TRBD1, 6 bases. The CDR3 covers 14 residues. CDR1 and CDR2 (germline): SGHRS, YFSETQ. The ends were cut back, 0 bases at V and 9 bases at J, with 10 bases in the middle. This CDR3 reads CASSLGQGSSPLHF. The CDR3 DNA is TGCGCCAGCAGCTTGGGCCAGGGGAGTTCACCCCTCCACTTT. Variable domain in full (rest from reference TRBV5-1 and TRBJ1-6): KAGVTQTPRYLIKTRGQQVTLSCSPISGHRSVSWYQQTPGQGLQFLFEYFSETQRNKGNFPGRFSGRQFSNSRSEMNVSTLELGDSALYLCASSLGQGSSPLHFGNGTRLTVT.

V usage is TRBV2 and J usage is TRBJ1-5, with a tentative D call TRBD1 (5 bases). In germline, CDR1 is SNHLY, CDR2 FYNNEI. Trimming shortened V by 2 bases and J by 7 bases, and 15 bases separated the two germline ends. The CDR3 runs to 15 residues. CDR3 residues: CASSENRAGDQPQHF. The CDR3 DNA reads as TGTGCCAGCAGTGAAAATCGGGCGGGGGACCAGCCCCAGCATTTT. The complete variable domain, with remaining parts taken from reference TRBV2 and TRBJ1-5, reads EPEVTQTPSHQVTQMGQEVILRCVPISNHLYFYWYRQILGQKVEFLVSFYNNEISEKSEIFDDQFSVERPDGSNFTLKIRSTKLEDSAMYFCASSENRAGDQPQHFGDGTRLSIL.

This chain joins TRBV5-4 and TRBJ2-7, with TRBD1 identical over 9 bases. Germline values: CDR1 SGHNT, CDR2 YYREEE (reference sequence). The CDR3 runs to 14 residues. The J segment lost 5 bases and the V segment lost 1 base, leaving 4 bases of the junction unmatched. The CDR3 DNA sequence: TGTGCCAGCAGCTTGTGGACAGGGGCCCACGAGCAGTACTTC. Amino acids: CASSLWTGAHEQYF.

This clone was counted a single time. The rearrangement joins TRBV7-3 to TRBJ2-3; 7 bases are shared with TRBD1. The germline V gene has CDR1 SGHTA and CDR2 FQGTGA. With 8 bases clipped from V and 2 bases from J, the junction kept 7 bases outside the gene matches. The CDR3 has 14 amino acids. The CDR3 DNA reads as TGTGCCAGCGCGAAGGGGGCAGCCACAGATACGCAGTATTTT. Amino acids: CASAKGAATDTQYF.

The chain combines TRBV5-4 with TRBJ1-3; possibly TRBD1 for D (6 bases). The CDR3 covers 13 residues. Germline V lookup: CDR1 SGHNT, CDR2 YYREEE (reference sequence). Deletions cut 4 bases from V and 8 bases from J, with 13 bases between. The CDR3 DNA follows: TGTGCCAGCAGCCCAGGGGCACGGGACACCATATATTTT. Amino acid sequence: CASSPGARDTIYF.

The J gene is TRBJ2-3, the V gene TRBV4-1; a possible D gene is TRBD1 (7 bases). There are 16 residues in the CDR3. CDR1 and CDR2 from the germline V gene are MGHRA and YSYEKL. V was pared by 4 bases and J by 2 bases, with 16 bases between. Written as DNA, the CDR3 is TGCGCCAGCAGCCTGCGACAGGGAGGACTCACAGATACGCAGTATTTT. This encodes CASSLRQGGLTDTQYF.